The 2 T cell receptor beta chains given below trace back to one sample, sequenced in a study of human T cells and chemical hapten exposure. MiXCR was run by TCRdb on the RACE reads, yielding one entry per CDR3 protein. The data hold 300,000 to 450,000 distinct CDR3 sequences, with 4.5% to 6% observed a single time. Sample time point: pre-sensitization, week 0. Sample treatment: therapeutic diphenylcyclopropenone sensitization with weekly scalp DPC. The sequencing here drew on whole blood, taken in connection with sensitization to the hapten diphenylcyclopropenone (DPC). These receptors were taken from a woman aged 50 to 65 with alopecia areata. Some clones in this sample may be carry-over from other donors' samples.

Ten or more counts support this clonotype. The chain joins TRBV7-2 to TRBJ1-6, with 9 bases that match TRBD1. The CDR3 is made up of 16 amino acids. V shed 2 bases, J shed 5 bases, and the junction held 4 bases outside the gene matches. The germline V gene encodes CDR1 SGHTA and CDR2 FQGNSA. CDR3 in amino acids: CASSLLGQGNNSPLHF. The CDR3 nucleotides are TGTGCCAGCAGCTTATTAGGACAGGGGAATAATTCACCCCTCCACTTT. The full variable domain, with the rest looked up from reference TRBV7-2 and TRBJ1-6, is GAGVSQSPSNKVTEKGKDVELRCDPISGHTALYWYRQSLGQGLEFLIYFQGNSAPDKSGLPSDRFSAERTGGSVSTLTIQRTQQEDSAVYLCASSLLGQGNNSPLHFGNGTRLTVT.

This clonotype showed up many times. The J gene is TRBJ1-1, the V gene TRBV12-3 or TRBV12-4; 8 positions agree with TRBD1. This CDR3 is built from 14 residues. The ends lost 5 bases at V and 4 bases at J; junction bases unmatched: 6. CDR3 protein: CASSPGQAGTEAFF. DNA of the CDR3: TGTGCCAGCAGTCCGGGACAGGCCGGCACTGAAGCTTTCTTT.